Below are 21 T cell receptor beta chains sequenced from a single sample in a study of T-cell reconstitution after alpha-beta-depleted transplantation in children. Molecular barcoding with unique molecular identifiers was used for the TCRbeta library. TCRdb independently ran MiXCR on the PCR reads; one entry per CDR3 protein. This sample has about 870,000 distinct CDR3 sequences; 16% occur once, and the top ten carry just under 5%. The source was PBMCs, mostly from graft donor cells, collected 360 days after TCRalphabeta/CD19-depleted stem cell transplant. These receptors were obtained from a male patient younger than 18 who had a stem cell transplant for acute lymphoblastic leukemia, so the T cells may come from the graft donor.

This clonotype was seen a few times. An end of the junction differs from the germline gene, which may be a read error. CDR3 amino acids: CASSLFWDRGSFEQYF. As DNA, the CDR3 is TGTGCCAGCAGTTTATTCTGGGACAGGGGGTCCTTCGAGCAGTACTTC. The chain has TRBV27 and TRBJ2-7, with 11 bases aligning to TRBD1. CDR1 is MNHEY and CDR2 is SMNVEV in the germline V gene (reference sequence). The CDR3 spans 16 residues.

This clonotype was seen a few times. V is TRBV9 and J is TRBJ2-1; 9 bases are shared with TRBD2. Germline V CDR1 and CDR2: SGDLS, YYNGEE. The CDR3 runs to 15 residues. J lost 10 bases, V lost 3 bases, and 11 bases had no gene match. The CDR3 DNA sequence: TGTGCCAGCAGCGAGGTCGCGGGAGGGCTCGGGGAGCAGTTCTTC. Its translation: CASSEVAGGLGEQFF.

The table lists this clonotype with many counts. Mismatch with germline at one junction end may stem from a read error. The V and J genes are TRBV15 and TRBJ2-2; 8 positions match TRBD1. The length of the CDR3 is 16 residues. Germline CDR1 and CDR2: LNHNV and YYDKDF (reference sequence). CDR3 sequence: CATCRPGQVNTGELFF. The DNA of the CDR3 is TGTGCCACCTGCAGACCGGGACAGGTCAACACCGGGGAGCTGTTTTTT.

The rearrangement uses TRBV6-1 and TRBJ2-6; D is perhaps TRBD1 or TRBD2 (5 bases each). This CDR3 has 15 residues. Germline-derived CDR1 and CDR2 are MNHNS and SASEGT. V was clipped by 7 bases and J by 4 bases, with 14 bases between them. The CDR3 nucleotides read TGTGCCAGCACTCCTACGGGGCCCGGGGCCAACGTCCTGACTTTC. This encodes CASTPTGPGANVLTF.

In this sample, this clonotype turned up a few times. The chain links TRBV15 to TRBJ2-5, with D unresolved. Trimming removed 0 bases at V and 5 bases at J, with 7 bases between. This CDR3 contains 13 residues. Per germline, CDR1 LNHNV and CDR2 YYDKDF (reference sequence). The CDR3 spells CATSRDQPETQYF. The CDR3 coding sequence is TGTGCCACCAGCAGAGATCAACCTGAGACCCAGTACTTC.

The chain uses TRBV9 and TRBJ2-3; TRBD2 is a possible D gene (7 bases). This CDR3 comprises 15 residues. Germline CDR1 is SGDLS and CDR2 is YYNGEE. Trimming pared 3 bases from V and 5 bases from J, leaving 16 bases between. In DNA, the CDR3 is TGTGCCAGCAGCGAGGGGGGGTACACTCGAGATACGCAGTATTTT. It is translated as CASSEGGYTRDTQYF.

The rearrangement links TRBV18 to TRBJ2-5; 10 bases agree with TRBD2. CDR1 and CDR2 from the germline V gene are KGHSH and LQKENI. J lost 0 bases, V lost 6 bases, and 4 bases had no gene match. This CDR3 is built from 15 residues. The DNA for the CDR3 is TGTGCCAGCTCGCGGACTAGCGGACACCAAGAGACCCAGTACTTC. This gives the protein CASSRTSGHQETQYF.

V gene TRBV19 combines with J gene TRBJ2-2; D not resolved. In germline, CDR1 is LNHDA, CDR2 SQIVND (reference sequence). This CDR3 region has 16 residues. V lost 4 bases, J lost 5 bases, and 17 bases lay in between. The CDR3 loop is CASSSPADPTTGELFF. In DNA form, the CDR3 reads TGTGCCAGTAGTAGTCCGGCTGACCCGACGACCGGGGAGCTGTTTTTT.

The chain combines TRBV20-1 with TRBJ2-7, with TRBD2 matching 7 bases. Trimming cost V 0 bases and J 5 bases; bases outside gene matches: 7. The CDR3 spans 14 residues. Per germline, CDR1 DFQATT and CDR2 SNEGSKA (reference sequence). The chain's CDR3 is CSARERETLHEQYF. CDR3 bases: TGCAGTGCTAGAGAGCGGGAGACGCTCCACGAGCAGTACTTC.

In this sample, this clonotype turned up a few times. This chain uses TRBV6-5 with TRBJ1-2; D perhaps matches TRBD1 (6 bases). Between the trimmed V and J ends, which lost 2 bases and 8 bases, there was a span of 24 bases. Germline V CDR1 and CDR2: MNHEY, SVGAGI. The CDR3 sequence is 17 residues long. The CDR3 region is CASSYLSQGLLPGGYTF. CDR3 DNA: TGTGCCAGCAGTTACCTTTCCCAGGGGCTCCTCCCTGGGGGCTACACCTTC.

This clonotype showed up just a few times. For the CDR3, the DNA is TGCGCCAGCAAGGTGGGAGGGTGGGACAACAATGAGCAGTTCTTC. It translates to CASKVGGWDNNEQFF. The chain carries TRBV5-1 and TRBJ2-1, with D possibly being TRBD2 (7 bases). Trimming took 6 bases from V and 5 from J, leaving 18 bases between them. Germline CDR1 and CDR2: SGHRS and YFSETQ. The CDR3 has 15 residues.

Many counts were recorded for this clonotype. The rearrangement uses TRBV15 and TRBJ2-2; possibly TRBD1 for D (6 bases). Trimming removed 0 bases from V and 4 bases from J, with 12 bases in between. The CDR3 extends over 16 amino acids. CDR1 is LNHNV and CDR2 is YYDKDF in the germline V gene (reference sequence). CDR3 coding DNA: TGTGCCACCAGCAGAGATTGGGGGCGTGGCACCGGGGAGCTGTTTTTT. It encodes CATSRDWGRGTGELFF.

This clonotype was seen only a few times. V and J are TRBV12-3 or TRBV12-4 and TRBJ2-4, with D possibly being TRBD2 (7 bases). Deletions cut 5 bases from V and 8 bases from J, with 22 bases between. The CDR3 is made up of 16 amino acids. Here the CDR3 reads CASSPGWGGETDIQYF. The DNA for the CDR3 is TGTGCCAGCAGTCCCGGCTGGGGGGGCGAAACGGACATTCAGTACTTC.

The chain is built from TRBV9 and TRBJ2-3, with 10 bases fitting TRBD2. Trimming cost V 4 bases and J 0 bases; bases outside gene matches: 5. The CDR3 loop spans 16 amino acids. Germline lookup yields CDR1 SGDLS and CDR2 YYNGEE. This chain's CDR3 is CASSHPAGGSTDTQYF. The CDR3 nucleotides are TGTGCCAGCAGCCACCCAGCGGGAGGGAGCACAGATACGCAGTATTTT.

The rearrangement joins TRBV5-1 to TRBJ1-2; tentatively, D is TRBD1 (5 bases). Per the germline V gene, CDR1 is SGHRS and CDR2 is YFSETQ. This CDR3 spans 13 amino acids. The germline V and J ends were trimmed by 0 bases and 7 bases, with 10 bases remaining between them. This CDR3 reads CASSLVGVGGYTF. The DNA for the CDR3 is TGCGCCAGCAGCTTGGTAGGGGTTGGTGGCTACACCTTC.

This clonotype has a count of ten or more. This CDR3 reads CASSDGTGTGVAEAFF. Here the CDR3 DNA reads TGTGCCAGCAGTGATGGTACCGGGACAGGGGTGGCTGAAGCTTTCTTT. This sequence joins TRBV6-1 and TRBJ1-1; 10 nucleotides match TRBD1. Germline CDR1 and CDR2: MNHNS and SASEGT. There are 16 residues in the CDR3. After removal of 3 bases from V and 6 bases from J, the junction contained 10 bases not matched to a gene.

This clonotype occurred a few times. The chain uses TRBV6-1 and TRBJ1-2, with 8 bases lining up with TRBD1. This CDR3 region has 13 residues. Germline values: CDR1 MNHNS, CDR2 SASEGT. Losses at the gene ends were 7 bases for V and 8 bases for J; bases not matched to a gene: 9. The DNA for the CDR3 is TGTGCCAGCAAGCCGCAGGGGGCGCGGGGCTACACCTTC. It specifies CASKPQGARGYTF.

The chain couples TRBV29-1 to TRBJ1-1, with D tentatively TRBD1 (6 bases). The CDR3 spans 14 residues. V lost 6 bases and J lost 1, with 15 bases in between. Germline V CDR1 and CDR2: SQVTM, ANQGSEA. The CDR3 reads CSVTRTASNTEAFF. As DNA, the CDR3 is TGCAGCGTGACCCGGACAGCCTCGAACACTGAAGCTTTCTTT.

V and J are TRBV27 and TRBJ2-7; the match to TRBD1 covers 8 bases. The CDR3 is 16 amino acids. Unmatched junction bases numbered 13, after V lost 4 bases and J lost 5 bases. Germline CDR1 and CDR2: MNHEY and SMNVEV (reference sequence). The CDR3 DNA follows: TGTGCCAGCAGTTCACAAGGGACAGGCTTCCGCCACGAGCAGTACTTC. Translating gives CASSSQGTGFRHEQYF.

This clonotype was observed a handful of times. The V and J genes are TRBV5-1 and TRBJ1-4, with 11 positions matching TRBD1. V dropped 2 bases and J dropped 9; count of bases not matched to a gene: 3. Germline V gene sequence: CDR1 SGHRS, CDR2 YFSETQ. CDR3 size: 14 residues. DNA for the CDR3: TGCGCCAGCAGCTTACCGGACAGGGGGCAAAAACTGTTTTTT. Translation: CASSLPDRGQKLFF.

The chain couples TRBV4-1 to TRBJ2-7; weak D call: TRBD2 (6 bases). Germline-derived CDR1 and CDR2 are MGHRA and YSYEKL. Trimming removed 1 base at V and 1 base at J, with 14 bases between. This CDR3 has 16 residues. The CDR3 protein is CASSQVGRDLSYEQYF. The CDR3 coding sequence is TGCGCCAGCAGCCAAGTAGGGCGGGATCTATCCTACGAGCAGTACTTC.